A single sample gave rise to the 30 T cell receptor beta chains below, sequenced in a study of metastatic and nonmetastatic thyroid tumors. TCRdb used MiXCR to call clones anew from the PCR reads. Here the sample spans approximately 2,900 clones, approximately 35% being singletons. Among the patients, none had received any treatment before thyroid surgery. The specimen was tumor tissue. The receptors were sampled from a female donor with papillary thyroid cancer or a benign thyroid nodule (not recorded which). Some clones in this sample may be carry-over from other donors' samples.

This clone was counted between two and nine times. J is TRBJ2-1 and V is TRBV12-3 or TRBV12-4; perhaps TRBD2 as D (5 bases). The CDR3 is 14 amino acids. V shed 1 base and J shed 7 bases, with 11 bases lying between them. The CDR3 spells CASSLGGSRNEQFF. The DNA for the CDR3 is TGTGCCAGCAGTTTAGGTGGGAGTAGAAATGAGCAGTTCTTC.

CDR3 in amino acids: CASSLGPVPSPLHF. The CDR3 DNA reads TGTGCCAGCAGTTTAGGGCCGGTCCCCTCACCCCTCCACTTT. The J gene is TRBJ1-6, the V gene TRBV27; D is unresolved. Germline CDR1 reads MNHEY; CDR2 reads SMNVEV (reference sequence). Between the trimmed V and J ends, which lost 2 bases and 10 bases, there was a span of 12 bases. The CDR3 length is 14 residues.

The V and J genes are TRBV20-1 and TRBJ2-7; tentative D call: TRBD2 (5 bases). The CDR3 loop spans 14 amino acids. V was cut by 0 bases and J by 7 bases, with 16 bases left in between. Germline lookup yields CDR1 DFQATT and CDR2 SNEGSKA (reference sequence). The CDR3 sequence is CSARELARKSEQYF. The CDR3 coding sequence is TGCAGTGCTAGAGAGCTAGCTCGAAAAAGTGAGCAGTACTTC.

For this clone: A much larger clone is a single base away; this may be a read error. J is TRBJ1-2 and V is TRBV19; D call uncertain. CDR1 LNHDA and CDR2 SQIVND come from the germline V gene (reference sequence). There are 12 residues in the CDR3. Trimming removed 3 bases at V and 4 bases at J, with 6 bases between. The CDR3 loop is CASSIGCYGYTF. The DNA for the CDR3 is TGTGCCAGTAGTATTGGGTGCTATGGCTACACCTTC.

This clone was counted between two and nine times. The genes are TRBV20-1 and TRBJ2-7, with 9 bases lining up with TRBD1. Germline V gene data show CDR1 as DFQATT and CDR2 as SNEGSKA (reference sequence). This CDR3 contains 14 residues. J was trimmed by 3 bases and V by 5 bases; bases with no gene match: 8. The CDR3 protein is CSARRDRAFYEQYF. DNA for the CDR3: TGCAGTGCTCGCCGGGACAGGGCCTTCTACGAGCAGTACTTC.

This clone was detected only a few times. The chain links TRBV28 to TRBJ2-7; no clear D gene. CDR1 and CDR2 (germline): MDHEN, SYDVKM. V was pared by 3 bases and J by 4 bases, with 10 bases between. CDR3 length: 13 residues. The CDR3 DNA sequence: TGTGCCAGCAGTTTCGCTTGGGATTACGAGCAGTACTTC. Amino acid sequence: CASSFAWDYEQYF.

This clone has only a few counts. The chain is built from TRBV12-3 or TRBV12-4 and TRBJ1-3, with a weak D call TRBD1 (5 bases). The CDR3 runs to 17 residues. Trimming stripped 2 bases from V and 4 bases from J, with 18 bases between. CDR3 protein: CASSLFDSQRWGNTIYF. CDR3 sequence (DNA): TGTGCCAGCAGTTTATTCGACAGCCAGCGATGGGGAAACACCATATATTTT.

This clone is termed hyperexpanded. The chain joins TRBV6-5 to TRBJ2-7; D gene uncertain. Germline-derived CDR1 and CDR2 are MNHEY and SVGAGI. The ends were cut back, 0 bases at V and 5 bases at J, with 11 bases in the middle. This CDR3 comprises 14 residues. The CDR3 sequence is CASSYSKIPHEQYF. Here the CDR3 DNA reads TGTGCCAGCAGTTACTCGAAGATACCTCACGAGCAGTACTTC.

This clone was seen a handful of times. The rearrangement joins TRBV28 to TRBJ2-7; D is ambiguous. CDR1 and CDR2 (germline): MDHEN, SYDVKM. V gave up 8 bases and J gave up 3 bases, with 14 bases separating them. There are 13 residues in the CDR3. The CDR3 nucleotides are TGTGCCAGCGGAATAAGTGCAGACTACGAGCAGTACTTC. Protein sequence: CASGISADYEQYF.

The chain recombines TRBV11-2 with TRBJ1-6, with 10 bases aligning to TRBD1. CDR3 size: 15 residues. The V gene end was trimmed by 3 bases and the J gene end by 10 bases; junction bases not matched to a gene: 6. Germline-derived CDR1 and CDR2 are SGHAT and FQNNGV. The CDR3 DNA reads as TGTGCCAGCAGCTTGGGACAGGGGACTCACTCACCCCTCCACTTT. It is translated as CASSLGQGTHSPLHF.

A few counts support this clone. This chain links TRBV7-9 with TRBJ2-7; maybe TRBD2 (5 bases). Germline CDR1 SEHNR, CDR2 FQNEAQ (reference sequence). Trimming stripped 5 bases from V and 2 bases from J, with 13 bases between. The CDR3 length is 14 residues. The CDR3 region has the DNA TGTGCCAGCAGCAAGCCGGGATCCCCCTACGAGCAGTACTTC. Its protein product is CASSKPGSPYEQYF.

The chain employs TRBV3-1 and TRBJ1-2; 7 positions agree with TRBD1. The CDR3 extends over 13 amino acids. The V gene's germline CDR1 is LGHDT and CDR2 YNNKEL (reference sequence). J gave up 2 bases and V 4 bases, and 1 base lay outside the gene matches. CDR3 in amino acids: CASSLQGNYGYTF. CDR3 sequence (DNA): TGTGCCAGCAGCCTACAGGGGAACTATGGCTACACCTTC.

The V and J genes are TRBV6-1 and TRBJ1-4, with a weak D call TRBD1 (6 bases). Trimming stripped 6 bases from V and 8 bases from J, with 16 bases between. This CDR3 is built from 14 residues. Germline lookup yields CDR1 MNHNS and CDR2 SASEGT. The CDR3: CASRPSGGEEKLFF. Written as DNA, the CDR3 is TGTGCCAGCAGGCCCTCGGGGGGCGAAGAAAAACTGTTTTTT.

The chain couples TRBV3-1 to TRBJ2-2; a weak D match, TRBD2 (7 bases). The CDR3 runs to 16 residues. Germline CDR1 and CDR2: LGHDT and YNNKEL (reference sequence). The germline V and J ends were trimmed by 2 bases and 6 bases, with 16 bases remaining between them. CDR3 in amino acids: CASSQKRGGSSGELFF. In DNA, the CDR3 is TGTGCCAGCAGCCAAAAAAGGGGGGGAAGTTCCGGGGAGCTGTTTTTT.

V gene TRBV6-1 combines with J gene TRBJ1-1; 9 positions match TRBD1. With V trimmed by 7 bases and J by 8 bases, 17 bases remained unmatched. Per the germline V gene, CDR1 is MNHNS and CDR2 is SASEGT. There are 16 residues in the CDR3. The CDR3 sequence: CASIGTGTGTFSEAFF. Written as DNA, the CDR3 is TGTGCCAGCATCGGTACCGGGACAGGGACTTTTTCGGAAGCTTTCTTT.

This clone appeared a few times. The J gene is TRBJ1-2, the V gene TRBV12-3 or TRBV12-4; a weak D match, TRBD1 (6 bases). Trimming took off 6 bases at V and 6 bases at J, with 17 bases between the two ends. CDR3 length: 14 residues. The CDR3 here is CASRSPGQSNGYTF. CDR3 DNA: TGTGCCAGCAGGTCTCCGGGACAATCTAATGGCTACACCTTC.

This clone was seen a few times. The chain recombines TRBV6-4 with TRBJ2-7; 7 nucleotides line up with TRBD1. V lost 7 bases to trimming and J lost 1 base; unmatched junction nucleotides: 13. Germline CDR1 reads MRHNA; CDR2 reads SNTAGT. This CDR3 spans 16 amino acids. The DNA for the CDR3 is TGTGCCAGCAAAGCAGGGGGACACCCCCTATCCTACGAGCAGTACTTC. Translated: CASKAGGHPLSYEQYF.

The genes are TRBV11-2 and TRBJ2-1; tentatively, D is TRBD1 or TRBD2 (5 bases each). V was clipped by 2 bases and J by 9 bases, with 17 bases between them. Germline V lookup: CDR1 SGHAT, CDR2 FQNNGV. CDR3 size: 15 residues. The CDR3 DNA sequence: TGTGCCAGCAGCTTATCTAAGGGACGCACAAGTGAGCAGTTCTTC. As protein: CASSLSKGRTSEQFF.

There are many counts of this clone. The chain has TRBV12-3 or TRBV12-4 and TRBJ2-2; D not certain. The CDR3 totals 12 residues. The ends were cut back, 3 bases at V and 5 bases at J, with 4 bases in the middle. The CDR3 reads CASSFGTGELFF. CDR3 nucleotide sequence: TGTGCCAGCAGTTTTGGGACCGGGGAGCTGTTTTTT.

This chain connects TRBV11-3 to TRBJ1-3; D gene ambiguous. Trimming shortened V by 0 bases and J by 0 bases, and 9 bases separated the two germline ends. CDR3 length: 16 residues. The germline V gene has CDR1 SGHNT and CDR2 YENEEA. CDR3 nucleotide sequence: TGTGCCAGCAGCTTAGAGTTCCAAAACTCTGGAAACACCATATATTTT. It encodes CASSLEFQNSGNTIYF.

This clone is large (0.1 to 1%). This rearrangement joins TRBV6-1 to TRBJ2-1; tentative D call: TRBD2 (6 bases). With 2 bases removed from V and 8 bases from J, the gap between germline ends came to 19 bases. This CDR3 is 16 amino acids long. Germline lookup yields CDR1 MNHNS and CDR2 SASEGT. The CDR3 protein is CASSESTGGGQDEQFF. In DNA form, the CDR3 reads TGTGCCAGCAGTGAAAGCACAGGCGGAGGGCAAGATGAGCAGTTCTTC.

The rearrangement uses TRBV6-5 and TRBJ1-3; D unclear. CDR1 is MNHEY and CDR2 is SVGAGI in the germline V gene. There are 15 residues in the CDR3. The V and J ends lost 2 bases and 0 bases respectively, with 8 bases between them. CDR3: CASSYDISSGNTIYF. DNA of the CDR3: TGTGCCAGCAGTTACGACATAAGCTCTGGAAACACCATATATTTT.

This rearrangement joins TRBV19 to TRBJ2-1; D unresolved. Trimming removed 5 bases from V and 4 bases from J, with 18 bases in between. There are 16 residues in the CDR3. Germline CDR1 LNHDA, CDR2 SQIVND (reference sequence). This CDR3 reads CASSPHEAGRYNEQFF. CDR3 DNA sequence: TGTGCCAGTAGTCCGCACGAGGCCGGTAGGTACAATGAGCAGTTCTTC.

The V call is TRBV3-1, the J call TRBJ2-3, with a tentative D call TRBD1 (6 bases). The germline V gene encodes CDR1 LGHDT and CDR2 YNNKEL (reference sequence). The CDR3 spans 15 residues. The V end was cut by 3 bases, the J end by 2 bases, with 12 bases between. CDR3 residues: CASSQGPGATDTQYF. CDR3 nucleotides: TGTGCCAGCAGCCAGGGCCCAGGGGCCACAGATACGCAGTATTTT.

The CDR3 loop reads CASTRRGQTPSGNTIYF. CDR3 in DNA: TGTGCCAGCACCCGGAGGGGGCAGACTCCTTCTGGAAACACCATATATTTT. The gene calls are TRBV11-2 and TRBJ1-3; 7 positions agree with TRBD1. J gave up 1 base and V 7 bases, and 13 bases lay outside the gene matches. The CDR3 is 17 residues long. Germline CDR1 and CDR2: SGHAT and FQNNGV.

In this sample, this clone is large (0.1 to 1%). The chain has TRBV5-1 and TRBJ2-7, with D tentatively TRBD1 (6 bases). Trimming left V 0 bases short and J 4 bases short, with 23 bases between. CDR3 length: 18 residues. Per germline, CDR1 SGHRS and CDR2 YFSETQ. The CDR3 region is CASSLGPQDRDTSYEQYF. The CDR3 DNA follows: TGCGCCAGCAGCTTGGGCCCCCAAGACCGGGACACGTCGTACGAGCAGTACTTC.

The chain employs TRBV30 and TRBJ1-1; D is possibly TRBD1 (6 bases). The length of the CDR3 is 15 residues. Per the germline V gene, CDR1 is GTSNPN and CDR2 is SVGIG (reference sequence). The V end was cut by 1 base, the J end by 4 bases, with 16 bases between. The CDR3 loop is CAWSGQGIWSTEAFF. The CDR3 coding sequence is TGTGCCTGGAGTGGCCAGGGGATCTGGAGCACTGAAGCTTTCTTT.

V usage is TRBV29-1 and J usage is TRBJ2-5, with D perhaps matching TRBD1 (6 bases). Germline values: CDR1 SQVTM, CDR2 ANQGSEA. This CDR3 region has 13 residues. Deletions cut 4 bases from V and 5 bases from J, with 14 bases between. The chain's CDR3 is CSVVWDMEETQYF. The CDR3 coding sequence is TGCAGCGTTGTGTGGGACATGGAGGAGACCCAGTACTTC. The full variable domain, its missing parts supplied by reference TRBV29-1 and TRBJ2-5, is SAVISQKPSRDICQRGTSLTIQCQVDSQVTMMFWYRQQPGQSLTLIATANQGSEATYESGFVIDKFPISRPNLTFSTLTVSNMSPEDSSIYLCSVVWDMEETQYFGPGTRLLVL.

This sequence joins TRBV11-2 and TRBJ1-2; possibly TRBD1 for D (6 bases). This CDR3 contains 14 residues. The V gene's germline CDR1 is SGHAT and CDR2 FQNNGV. V lost 0 bases and J lost 6, with 11 bases in between. For the CDR3, the DNA is TGTGCCAGCAGCTTAGAAGGGGGAAGACATGGCTACACCTTC. It translates to CASSLEGGRHGYTF.

This rearrangement joins TRBV20-1 to TRBJ2-7; TRBD2 agrees at 10 bases. Trimming took 4 bases from V and 2 from J; bases not matched to a gene: 8. This CDR3 comprises 15 residues. Germline values: CDR1 DFQATT, CDR2 SNEGSKA (reference sequence). CDR3 in DNA: TGCAGTGCTATCCCTAGCGGGAGTTCAACCTACGAGCAGTACTTC. The encoded protein is CSAIPSGSSTYEQYF.